This TCR beta chain was documented in a study of siplizumab effects on memory and regulatory T cells. Per individual sample, about 97,000 TCR templates were assayed. Here immunoSEQ multiplex PCR was the method, and the copy in TCRdb shows in-frame clones only, minus some. The table records 85,000 to 120,000 clones, about 93% of them present only once. Study results and limitations: Memory T cells appeared less diverse than naive cells, which seemed to contribute substantially to alloresponse. Treg-derived clones made up an average of approximately 70% of mappable alloreactive CD4+ clones with siplizumab and under 35% in controls. The study did not confirm that proliferating Tregs from siplizumab cultures were suppressive.

Concerning this clone itself: The antigen is undetermined.

Trimming cost V 0 bases and J 4 bases, with 2 bases left between them. The germline gives CDR1 SGHRS, CDR2 YFSETQ. The CDR3 totals 12 residues. Sequencing was done on a sample of CD4+ T cells sorted from blood. This rearrangement joins TRBV5-1 to TRBJ2-1; D is unclear. The TCR was taken from a human donor in good health. The CDR3 DNA follows: TGCGCCAGCAGCTTGGTATACAATGAGCAGTTCTTC. Translation gives CASSLVYNEQFF.